This T cell receptor (beta chain) was found in a study of PD-L1 blockade in urothelial cancer. For the study at large: Atezolizumab, begun by patients around 2014, was given at 1,200 mg intravenously every 3 weeks. Blood yielded a median of about 140,000 T cells per sample. Bladder-origin urothelial cancer in males described about 85% of the roughly 30 patients.

Germline CDR1 SGHNT, CDR2 YENEEA. The CDR3 extends over 14 amino acids. With V trimmed by 5 bases and J by 9 bases, 9 bases remained unmatched. TCRdb's table, derived via immunoSEQ multiplex PCR, lists solely in-frame clones and lacks some. The sample shows 100,000 to 150,000 clones, around 88% of them seen only once. Time point noted: peripheral blood 6 weeks after treatment start. The sequence was obtained from a man over 45 with urothelial cancer. The source material was PBMCs, sampled around atezolizumab (anti-PD-L1) treatment. This chain joins TRBV11-3 and TRBJ2-1; TRBD2 agrees at 8 bases. CDR3 coding DNA: TGTGCCAGCAGCGTCAATGTGGCGGGGGGTGAGCAGTTCTTC. Encoded protein: CASSVNVAGGEQFF.